A selection of T cell receptor beta chains follows, all from one sample in a study of OX40 agonist ivuxolimab in advanced cancers. Assay used: immunoSEQ multiplex PCR; TCRdb lists only in-frame clones, some missing. The sample consists of 45,000 to 75,000 clones, 70% to 80% of them appearing once. Material: CD4+ or CD8+ T cells sorted from blood, obtained in a trial of the OX40 agonist ivuxolimab. The origin of the receptors is an adult with an advanced solid tumor such as melanoma, head and neck, liver or kidney cancer. CDR3s leave out the opening cysteine and the closing phenylalanine or tryptophan.

V	CDR3
TRBV5-1	ASSRTGPQETQY
TRBV4-1	ASSQAGGKSYGYT
TRBV6-6	ASSYDDRGKNEKLF
TRBV4-1	ASSQVTASYEQY
TRBV5-1	ASSAGLALTDTQY
TRBV6-1	ASSTGTSLETQY
TRBV25-1	ASSESKGTVGYT
TRBV9	ASSDSGIFDEQF
TRBV6-5	ASSYFGTGDTEAF
TRBV7-2	ASSLAGDNEQF
TRBV23-1	ASGSADRGGLARISSEQY
TRBV5-4	ASSRDGYGYT
TRBV15	ATSTGTSSYNEQF
TRBV6-5	ASNAGTGTYSPLH
TRBV5-1	ASSLGDRGIGETQY
TRBV5-1	ASSFGQYIYGYT
TRBV11-2	ASSTNRDYYEQF
TRBV11-2	ASSFPGGIISEQF
TRBV6-4	ASSDSSGGAQF
TRBV4-2	ASSHGASGIHEQY
TRBV10-3	AISESPGTGKETQY
TRBV18	ASSPGPTNSPLH
TRBV28	ASSNTGAESSTQY
TRBV27	ASSPSLGEQY
TRBV2	ASSVRQQGTQY
TRBV6-1	ASSEGADNSGANVLT
TRBV19	AISVGSNQPQH
TRBV19	ASGRLQGAVTGELF